Each of the 22 T cell receptor beta chains below was sequenced from the same sample in a study of technical replicates of blood from a few donors. Method: immunoSEQ multiplex PCR; TCRdb's copy keeps in-frame clones and lacks some. The data hold tens of thousands of clones, with around 95% observed a single time. Sequencing was performed on T cells isolated from PBMCs. Every receptor here comes from a human donor in good health.

The CDR3 protein is CATSRETLSVSPLHF. CDR3 DNA sequence: TGTGCCACCAGCAGAGAAACGCTTAGTGTTTCACCCCTCCACTTT. This chain joins TRBV15 and TRBJ1-6; unclear D gene. Germline CDR1 is LNHNV and CDR2 is YYDKDF (reference sequence). With 0 bases removed from V and 9 bases from J, the gap between germline ends came to 12 bases. This CDR3 is built from 15 residues.

This chain links TRBV18 with TRBJ1-1; TRBD1 aligns across 11 bases. The V and J ends lost 3 bases and 5 bases, in that order; junction bases with no gene match: 5. The CDR3 spans 15 residues. Germline-derived CDR1 and CDR2 are KGHSH and LQKENI. The CDR3 here is CASSPPGTGGTEAFF. The CDR3 bases are TGTGCCAGCTCACCGCCTGGGACAGGGGGGACTGAAGCTTTCTTT.

This clone was seen a handful of times. The chain uses TRBV2 and TRBJ1-5, with 9 nucleotides matching TRBD1. CDR1 is SNHLY and CDR2 is FYNNEI in the germline V gene. The ends lost 7 bases at V and 2 bases at J; junction bases unmatched: 6. CDR3 size: 15 residues. CDR3 region: CASTLQGAGNQPQHF. In nucleotides, the CDR3 is TGTGCCAGCACGTTACAGGGGGCCGGCAATCAGCCCCAGCATTTT.

The rearrangement links TRBV14 to TRBJ1-1; D gene unclear. CDR1 and CDR2 (germline): SGHDN, FVKESK. V gave up 6 bases and J gave up 1 base, with 9 bases separating them. This CDR3 has 13 amino acids. The CDR3 spells CASSLAENTEAFF. CDR3 DNA: TGTGCCAGCAGTTTGGCAGAGAACACTGAAGCTTTCTTT.

V and J are TRBV7-8 and TRBJ1-2; tentative D call: TRBD1 (6 bases). Per the germline V gene, CDR1 is SGHVS and CDR2 is FQNEAQ. V lost 8 bases and J 0 bases, leaving 22 bases between the germline ends. The CDR3 totals 17 residues. The CDR3 DNA follows: TGTGCCAGCGCCGCGCCCTTCAGGGGCCCCTCTAACTATGGCTACACCTTC. Translating gives CASAAPFRGPSNYGYTF.

This chain connects TRBV5-1 to TRBJ2-1, with 7 bases aligning to TRBD1. V shed 4 bases, J shed 7 bases, and the junction held 8 bases outside the gene matches. CDR3 length: 14 residues. Germline lookup yields CDR1 SGHRS and CDR2 YFSETQ. CDR3 nucleotides: TGCGCCAGCAGCCCGACAGGGATGGGTAATGAGCAGTTCTTC. Translating gives CASSPTGMGNEQFF.

The rearrangement joins TRBV10-1 to TRBJ2-7, with 9 bases matching TRBD1. The CDR3 runs to 13 residues. Germline lookup yields CDR1 WNHNN and CDR2 SYGVQD (reference sequence). The trim removed 5 bases at V and 5 bases at J, leaving 4 bases unmatched. The CDR3: CASSKTGGDEQYF. DNA of the CDR3: TGCGCCAGCAGTAAGACAGGGGGTGACGAGCAGTACTTC.

The chain uses TRBV4-1 and TRBJ2-7, with TRBD1 matching 8 bases. V shed 4 bases and J 5 bases; nucleotides not matched to a gene: 10. The CDR3 consists of 15 residues. Germline assignment: CDR1 MGHRA and CDR2 YSYEKL. The CDR3 here is CASSRIQGEYDEQYF. As DNA, the CDR3 is TGCGCCAGCAGCCGAATACAGGGGGAATACGACGAGCAGTACTTC.

The rearrangement joins TRBV19 to TRBJ1-1; TRBD1 matches 8 bases. V lost 5 bases, J lost 6 bases, and 8 bases stayed unmatched. The CDR3 contains 14 residues. Looked up from germline, CDR1 is LNHDA and CDR2 is SQIVND (reference sequence). The CDR3 here is CASSPQGRGPEAFF. The CDR3 coding sequence is TGTGCCAGTAGTCCCCAGGGCAGGGGGCCTGAAGCTTTCTTT.

The CDR3 region has the DNA TGTGCCAGCTCACCATTTGACGGACAGGGGGTCAGCTACACCTTC. This encodes CASSPFDGQGVSYTF. V gene TRBV18 combines with J gene TRBJ1-2, with 10 bases that match TRBD1. Trimming took 2 bases from V and 9 from J; bases not matched to a gene: 9. CDR3 size: 15 residues. The V gene's germline CDR1 is KGHSH and CDR2 LQKENI.

The chain links TRBV6-5 to TRBJ2-3, with D maybe TRBD2 (5 bases). CDR1 and CDR2 from the germline V gene are MNHEY and SVGAGI. The CDR3 length is 16 residues. V was trimmed by 2 bases and J by 0 bases, leaving 12 bases between them. CDR3 DNA: TGTGCCAGCAGTTACGGGCTAGCCATTAGCACAGATACGCAGTATTTT. Its translation: CASSYGLAISTDTQYF.

V and J are TRBV5-1 and TRBJ1-4; D call uncertain. CDR3 length equals 16 residues. Germline loops: CDR1 SGHRS, CDR2 YFSETQ. V was clipped by 3 bases and J by 2 bases, with 14 bases between them. CDR3: CASSSIGGRTNEKLFF. The CDR3 DNA follows: TGCGCCAGCAGCTCCATTGGCGGTCGGACTAATGAAAAACTGTTTTTT.

V gene TRBV28 combines with J gene TRBJ2-5, with 7 bases lining up with TRBD1. J was trimmed by 2 bases and V by 4 bases; bases with no gene match: 7. The CDR3 consists of 15 residues. The germline CDR1 and CDR2 sequences are MDHEN and SYDVKM. DNA of the CDR3: TGTGCCAGCAGTTCTGAGACAGGGCCTCAAGAGACCCAGTACTTC. This encodes CASSSETGPQETQYF.

The gene calls are TRBV29-1 and TRBJ1-1; 12 bases line up with TRBD1. The germline gives CDR1 SQVTM, CDR2 ANQGSEA. The CDR3 runs to 14 residues. V was clipped by 6 bases and J by 6 bases; unmatched bases: 8. The CDR3 nucleotides are TGCAGCGTGGATGGGACAGGGGGCAGCGCTGAAGCTTTCTTT. This translates into CSVDGTGGSAEAFF.

The genes are TRBV9 and TRBJ2-1; D remains unclear. This CDR3 comprises 14 residues. In germline, CDR1 is SGDLS, CDR2 YYNGEE. Trimming cost V 0 bases and J 4 bases, with 8 bases left between them. This CDR3 reads CASSVEPFYNEQFF. The CDR3, as DNA: TGTGCCAGCAGCGTAGAGCCTTTTTACAATGAGCAGTTCTTC.

This clone is a singleton in its sample. V usage is TRBV5-6 and J usage is TRBJ1-1; D is undetermined. Between the trimmed V and J ends, which lost 2 bases and 2 bases, there was a span of 4 bases. The CDR3 is 12 residues long. Per germline, CDR1 SGHDT and CDR2 YYEEEE. DNA of the CDR3: TGTGCCAGCAGCTTAATAAACACTGAAGCTTTCTTT. This sequence encodes CASSLINTEAFF. Using reference TRBV5-6 and TRBJ1-1 for the parts outside the CDR3, the full variable domain is DAGVTQSPTHLIKTRGQQVTLRCSPKSGHDTVSWYQQALGQGPQFIFQYYEEEERQRGNFPDRFSGHQFPNYSSELNVNALLLGDSALYLCASSLINTEAFFGQGTRLTVV.

The rearrangement uses TRBV4-1 and TRBJ2-7; TRBD2 matches at 7 bases. V shed 1 base and J 3 bases; nucleotides not matched to a gene: 12. Germline V CDR1 and CDR2: MGHRA, YSYEKL. The CDR3 is 17 residues long. The CDR3: CASSQGISGAIYYEQYF. CDR3 DNA sequence: TGCGCCAGCAGCCAAGGCATCAGCGGGGCGATTTACTACGAGCAGTACTTC.

The rearrangement joins TRBV2 to TRBJ1-2, with 9 bases lining up with TRBD1. J was trimmed by 10 bases and V by 7 bases; bases with no gene match: 10. The CDR3 is 13 amino acids. Germline CDR1 and CDR2: SNHLY and FYNNEI. Here the CDR3 reads CASTGDRGSDYTF. CDR3 nucleotide sequence: TGTGCCAGCACCGGAGACAGGGGGAGTGACTACACCTTC.

The chain carries TRBV7-6 and TRBJ2-5; 8 bases agree with TRBD2. This CDR3 has 15 residues. V dropped 5 bases and J dropped 3; count of bases not matched to a gene: 8. In germline, CDR1 is SGHVS, CDR2 FNYEAQ. CDR3 nucleotides: TGTGCCAGCAGCCCCGAACTAGCGGCAAAAGAGACCCAGTACTTC. Translation: CASSPELAAKETQYF.

The V gene is TRBV6-4, the J gene TRBJ2-7; D gene uncertain. The length of the CDR3 is 9 residues. CDR1 MRHNA and CDR2 SNTAGT come from the germline V gene. V lost 10 bases, J lost 5 bases, and 6 bases lay in between. CDR3 protein: CATPDEQYF. The CDR3 DNA sequence: TGTGCCACGCCGGACGAGCAGTACTTC.

The chain joins TRBV4-1 to TRBJ2-7; no clear D gene. Germline V gene sequence: CDR1 MGHRA, CDR2 YSYEKL. Trimming shortened V by 6 bases and J by 6 bases, and 15 bases separated the two germline ends. CDR3 length equals 13 residues. CDR3 amino acids: CASSSGVLGEQYF. The DNA of the CDR3 is TGCGCCAGCAGTTCAGGCGTTTTGGGCGAGCAGTACTTC.

CDR3 protein: CASGLFQAGSYEQYF. The CDR3 DNA sequence: TGTGCTAGTGGTTTGTTCCAGGCCGGATCCTACGAGCAGTACTTC. The V call is TRBV12-5, the J call TRBJ2-7; D is unclear. CDR3 size: 15 residues. The ends were cut back, 2 bases at V and 1 base at J, with 12 bases in the middle. The germline V gene encodes CDR1 LGHNT and CDR2 FRNRAP.